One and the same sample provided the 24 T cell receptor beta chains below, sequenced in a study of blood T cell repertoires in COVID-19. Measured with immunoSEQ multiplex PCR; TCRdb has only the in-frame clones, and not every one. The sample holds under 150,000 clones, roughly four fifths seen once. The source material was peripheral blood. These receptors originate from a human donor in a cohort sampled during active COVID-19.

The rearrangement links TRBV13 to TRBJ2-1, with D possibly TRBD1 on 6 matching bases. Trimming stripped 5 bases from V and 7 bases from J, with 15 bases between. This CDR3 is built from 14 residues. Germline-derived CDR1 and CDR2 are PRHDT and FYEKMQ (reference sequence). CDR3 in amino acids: CASSRQDQLNEQFF. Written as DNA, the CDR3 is TGTGCCAGCAGCCGACAGGACCAGTTGAATGAGCAGTTCTTC.

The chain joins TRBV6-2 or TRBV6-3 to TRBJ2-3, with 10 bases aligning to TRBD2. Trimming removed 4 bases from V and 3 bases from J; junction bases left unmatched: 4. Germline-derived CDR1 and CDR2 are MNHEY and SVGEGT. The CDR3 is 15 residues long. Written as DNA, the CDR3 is TGTGCCAGCAGTTCTAGCGGGGGCTGGACAGATACGCAGTATTTT. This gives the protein CASSSSGGWTDTQYF.

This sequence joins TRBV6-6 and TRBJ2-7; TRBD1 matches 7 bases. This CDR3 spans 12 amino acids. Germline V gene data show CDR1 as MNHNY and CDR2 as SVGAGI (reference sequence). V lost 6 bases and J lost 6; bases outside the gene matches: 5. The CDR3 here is CASRNTGAEQYF. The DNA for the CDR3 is TGTGCCAGCAGAAATACAGGGGCCGAGCAGTACTTC.

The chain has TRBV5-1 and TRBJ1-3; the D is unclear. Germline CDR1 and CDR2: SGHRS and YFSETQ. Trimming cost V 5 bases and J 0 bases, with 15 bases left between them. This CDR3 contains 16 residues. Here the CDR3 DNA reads TGCGCCAGCAGTTTTGGGCAGCACGTCTCTGGAAACACCATATATTTT. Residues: CASSFGQHVSGNTIYF.

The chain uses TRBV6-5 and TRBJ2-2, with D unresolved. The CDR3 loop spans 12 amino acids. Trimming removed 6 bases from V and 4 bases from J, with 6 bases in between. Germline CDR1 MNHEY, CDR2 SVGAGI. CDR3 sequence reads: CASSFVTGELFF. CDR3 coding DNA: TGTGCCAGCAGCTTTGTCACCGGGGAGCTGTTTTTT.

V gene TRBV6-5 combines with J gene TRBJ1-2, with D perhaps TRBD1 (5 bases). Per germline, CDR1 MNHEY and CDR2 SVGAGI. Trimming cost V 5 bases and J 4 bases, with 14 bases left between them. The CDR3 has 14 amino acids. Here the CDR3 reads CASSLSGTAYGYTF. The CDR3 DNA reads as TGTGCCAGCAGTCTATCAGGGACTGCCTATGGCTACACCTTC.

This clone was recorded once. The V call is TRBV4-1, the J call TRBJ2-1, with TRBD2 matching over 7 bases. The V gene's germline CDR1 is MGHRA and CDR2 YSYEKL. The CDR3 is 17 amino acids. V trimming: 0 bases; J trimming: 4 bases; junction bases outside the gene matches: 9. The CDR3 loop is CASSQDLTGGTYNEQFF. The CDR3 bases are TGCGCCAGCAGCCAAGATCTAACGGGGGGAACATACAATGAGCAGTTCTTC.

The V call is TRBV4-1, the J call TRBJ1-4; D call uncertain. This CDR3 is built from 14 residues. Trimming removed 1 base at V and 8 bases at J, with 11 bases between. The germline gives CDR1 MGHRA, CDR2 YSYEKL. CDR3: CASSQVQPGEKLFF. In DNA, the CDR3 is TGCGCCAGCAGCCAAGTTCAGCCCGGGGAAAAACTGTTTTTT.

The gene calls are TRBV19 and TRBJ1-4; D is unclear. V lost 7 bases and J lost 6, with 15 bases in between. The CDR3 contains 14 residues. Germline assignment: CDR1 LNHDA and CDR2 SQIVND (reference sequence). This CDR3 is CASTSYVGDEKLFF. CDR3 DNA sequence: TGTGCCAGTACTTCCTACGTGGGAGATGAAAAACTGTTTTTT.

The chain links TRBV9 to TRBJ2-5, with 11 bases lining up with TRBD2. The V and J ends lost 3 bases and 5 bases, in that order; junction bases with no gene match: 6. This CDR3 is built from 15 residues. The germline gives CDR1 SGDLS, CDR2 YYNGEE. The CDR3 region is CASSGSGGARETQYF. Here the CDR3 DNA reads TGTGCCAGCAGCGGTAGCGGGGGGGCCAGGGAGACCCAGTACTTC.

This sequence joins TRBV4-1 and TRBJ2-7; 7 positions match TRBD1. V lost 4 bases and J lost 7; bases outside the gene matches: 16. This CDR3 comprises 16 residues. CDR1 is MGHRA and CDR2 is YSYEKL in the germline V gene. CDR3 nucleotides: TGCGCCAGCAGCCGGGCAGGATGGGACAGCGAGGGGGAGCAGTACTTC. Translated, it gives CASSRAGWDSEGEQYF.

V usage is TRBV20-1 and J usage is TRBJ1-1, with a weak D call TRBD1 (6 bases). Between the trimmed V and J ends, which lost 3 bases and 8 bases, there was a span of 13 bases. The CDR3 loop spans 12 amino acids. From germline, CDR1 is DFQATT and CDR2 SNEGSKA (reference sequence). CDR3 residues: CSASRGTGEAFF. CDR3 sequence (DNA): TGCAGTGCTAGTAGGGGTACAGGGGAAGCTTTCTTT.

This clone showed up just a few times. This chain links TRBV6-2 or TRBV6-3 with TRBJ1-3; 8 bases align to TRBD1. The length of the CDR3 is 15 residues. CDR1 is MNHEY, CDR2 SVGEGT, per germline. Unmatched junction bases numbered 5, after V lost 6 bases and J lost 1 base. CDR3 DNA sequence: TGTGCCAGCAGCCGAAACAGGGGGTCTGGAAACACCATATATTTT. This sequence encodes CASSRNRGSGNTIYF.

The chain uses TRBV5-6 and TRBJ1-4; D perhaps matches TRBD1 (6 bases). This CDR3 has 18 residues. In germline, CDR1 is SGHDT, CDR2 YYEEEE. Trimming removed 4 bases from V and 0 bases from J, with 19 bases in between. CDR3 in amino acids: CASSPQGLIGATNEKLFF. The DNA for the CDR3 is TGTGCCAGCAGCCCCCAGGGGCTTATAGGGGCAACTAATGAAAAACTGTTTTTT. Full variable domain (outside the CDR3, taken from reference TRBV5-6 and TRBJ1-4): DAGVTQSPTHLIKTRGQQVTLRCSPKSGHDTVSWYQQALGQGPQFIFQYYEEEERQRGNFPDRFSGHQFPNYSSELNVNALLLGDSALYLCASSPQGLIGATNEKLFFGSGTQLSVL.

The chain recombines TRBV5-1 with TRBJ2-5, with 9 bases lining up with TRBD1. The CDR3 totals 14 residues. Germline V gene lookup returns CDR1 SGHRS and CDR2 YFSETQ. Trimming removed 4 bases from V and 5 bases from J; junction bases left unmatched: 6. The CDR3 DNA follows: TGCGCCAGCAGCCCCTGGGACAGGGTTGAGACCCAGTACTTC. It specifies CASSPWDRVETQYF.

The DNA of the CDR3 is TGTGCCAGCAGTTACATTTTCGGAGGGGAGCAGTACTTC. The encoded protein is CASSYIFGGEQYF. V usage is TRBV6-5 and J usage is TRBJ2-7, with a weak D call TRBD2 (6 bases). The V and J ends lost 2 bases and 7 bases respectively, with 12 bases between them. CDR3 length: 13 residues. Germline V lookup: CDR1 MNHEY, CDR2 SVGAGI.

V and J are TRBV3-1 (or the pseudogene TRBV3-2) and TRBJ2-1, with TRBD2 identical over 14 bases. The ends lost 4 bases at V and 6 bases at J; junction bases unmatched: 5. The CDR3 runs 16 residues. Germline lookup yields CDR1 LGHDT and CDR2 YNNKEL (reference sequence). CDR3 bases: TGTGCCAGCAGCCCTGGACTAGCGGGGGGCAGCAATGAGCAGTTCTTC. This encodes CASSPGLAGGSNEQFF.

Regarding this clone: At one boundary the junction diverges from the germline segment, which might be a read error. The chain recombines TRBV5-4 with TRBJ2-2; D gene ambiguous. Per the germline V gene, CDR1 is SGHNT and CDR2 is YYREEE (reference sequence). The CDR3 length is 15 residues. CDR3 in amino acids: CASSLGRPNTGELFF. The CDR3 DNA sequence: TGTGCCAGCAGCTTGGGCAGGCCGAACACTGGGGAGCTGTTTTTT.

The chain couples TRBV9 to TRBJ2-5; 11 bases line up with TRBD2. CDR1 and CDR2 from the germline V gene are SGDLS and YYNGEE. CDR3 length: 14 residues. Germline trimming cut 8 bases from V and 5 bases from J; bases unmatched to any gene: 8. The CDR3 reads CASGASGGMETQYF. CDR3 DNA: TGTGCCAGTGGAGCTAGCGGGGGGATGGAGACCCAGTACTTC.

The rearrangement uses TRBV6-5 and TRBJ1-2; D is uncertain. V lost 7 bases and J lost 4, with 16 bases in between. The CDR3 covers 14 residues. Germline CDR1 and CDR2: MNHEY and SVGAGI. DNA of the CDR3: TGTGCCAGCAAGGCGGGAATCGGTCCCTATGGCTACACCTTC. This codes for CASKAGIGPYGYTF.

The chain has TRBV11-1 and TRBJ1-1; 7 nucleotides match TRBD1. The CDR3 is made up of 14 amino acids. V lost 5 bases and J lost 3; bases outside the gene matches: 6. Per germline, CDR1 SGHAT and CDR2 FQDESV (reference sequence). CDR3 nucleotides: TGTGCCAGCAGCCCGGGACAGCGCCACACTGAAGCTTTCTTT. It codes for CASSPGQRHTEAFF.

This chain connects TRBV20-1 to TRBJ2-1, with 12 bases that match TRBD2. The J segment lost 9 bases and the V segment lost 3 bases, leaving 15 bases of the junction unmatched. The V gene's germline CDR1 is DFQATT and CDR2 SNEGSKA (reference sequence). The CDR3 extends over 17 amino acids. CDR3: CSASISSGGARGGEQFF. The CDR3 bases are TGCAGTGCTAGTATCTCTAGCGGGGGGGCCCGGGGAGGTGAGCAGTTCTTC.

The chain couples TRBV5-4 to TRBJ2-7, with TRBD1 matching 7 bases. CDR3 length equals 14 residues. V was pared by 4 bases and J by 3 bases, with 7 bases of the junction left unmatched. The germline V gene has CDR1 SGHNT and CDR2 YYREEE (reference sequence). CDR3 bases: TGTGCCAGCAGCCCCGGGGCAGGGGGCTACGAGCAGTACTTC. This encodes CASSPGAGGYEQYF. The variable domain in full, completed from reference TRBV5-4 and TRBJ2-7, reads ETGVTQSPTHLIKTRGQQVTLRCSSQSGHNTVSWYQQALGQGPQFIFQYYREEENGRGNFPPRFSGLQFPNYSSELNVNALELDDSALYLCASSPGAGGYEQYFGPGTRLTVT.

CDR3 in amino acids: CASSPLQGEVDEQFF. In nucleotides, the CDR3 is TGTGCCAGCTCACCCCTACAGGGGGAGGTGGATGAGCAGTTCTTC. The rearrangement uses TRBV18 and TRBJ2-1, with TRBD1 identical over 8 bases. V shed 3 bases, J shed 8 bases, and the junction held 9 bases outside the gene matches. In germline, CDR1 is KGHSH, CDR2 LQKENI. This CDR3 contains 15 residues.